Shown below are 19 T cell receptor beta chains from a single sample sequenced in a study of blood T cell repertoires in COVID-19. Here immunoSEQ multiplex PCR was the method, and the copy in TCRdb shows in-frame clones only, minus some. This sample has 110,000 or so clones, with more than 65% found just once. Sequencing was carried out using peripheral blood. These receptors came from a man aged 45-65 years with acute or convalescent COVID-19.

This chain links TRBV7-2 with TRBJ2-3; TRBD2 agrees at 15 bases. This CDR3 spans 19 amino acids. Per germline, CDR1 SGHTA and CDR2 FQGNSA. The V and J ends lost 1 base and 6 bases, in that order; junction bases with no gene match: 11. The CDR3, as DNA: TGTGCCAGCAGCTTAGGGTCGGGACTAGCGGGGGGACCCCTGGATACGCAGTATTTT. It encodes CASSLGSGLAGGPLDTQYF.

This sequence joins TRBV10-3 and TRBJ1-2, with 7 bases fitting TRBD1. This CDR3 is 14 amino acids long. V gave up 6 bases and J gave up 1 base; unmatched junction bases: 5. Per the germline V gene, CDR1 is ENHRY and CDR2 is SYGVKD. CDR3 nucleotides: TGTGCCATCAGAGATCAGGGGGGTAACTATGGCTACACCTTC. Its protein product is CAIRDQGGNYGYTF.

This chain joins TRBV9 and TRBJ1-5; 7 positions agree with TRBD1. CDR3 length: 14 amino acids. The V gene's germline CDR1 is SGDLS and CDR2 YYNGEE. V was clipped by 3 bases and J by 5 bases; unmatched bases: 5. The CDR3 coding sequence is TGTGCCAGCAGCGCGGACAGGTCTGATCAGCCCCAGCATTTT. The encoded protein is CASSADRSDQPQHF.

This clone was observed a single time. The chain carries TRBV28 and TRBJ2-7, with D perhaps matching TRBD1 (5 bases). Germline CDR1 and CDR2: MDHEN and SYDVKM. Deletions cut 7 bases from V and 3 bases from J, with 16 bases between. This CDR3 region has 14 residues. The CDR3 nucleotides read TGTGCCAGCACTTGGGGTGGCAGGGTCTACGAGCAGTACTTC. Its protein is CASTWGGRVYEQYF. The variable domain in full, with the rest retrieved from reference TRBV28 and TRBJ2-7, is DVKVTQSSRYLVKRTGEKVFLECVQDMDHENMFWYRQDPGLGLRLIYFSYDVKMKEKGDIPEGYSVSREKKERFSLILESASTNQTSMYLCASTWGGRVYEQYFGPGTRLTVT.

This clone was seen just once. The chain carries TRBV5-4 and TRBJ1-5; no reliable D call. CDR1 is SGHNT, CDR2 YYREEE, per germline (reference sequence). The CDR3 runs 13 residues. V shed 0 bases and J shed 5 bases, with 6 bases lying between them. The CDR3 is CASSLDGDQPQHF. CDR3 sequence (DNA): TGTGCCAGCAGCTTGGACGGAGATCAGCCCCAGCATTTT.

CDR3 in DNA: TGTGCCAGCAGCAGGGGTGAGAACACTGAAGCTTTCTTT. Translated: CASSRGENTEAFF. The chain carries TRBV6-5 and TRBJ1-1, with TRBD1 as a possible D gene (6 bases). The CDR3 contains 13 residues. V was cut by 6 bases and J by 1 base, with 9 bases left in between. Germline V gives CDR1 MNHEY, CDR2 SVGAGI.

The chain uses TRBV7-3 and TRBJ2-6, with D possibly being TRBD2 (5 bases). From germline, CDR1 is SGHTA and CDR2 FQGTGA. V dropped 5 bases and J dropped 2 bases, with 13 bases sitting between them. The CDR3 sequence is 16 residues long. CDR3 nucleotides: TGTGCCAGCAGCCCACGTTCGGGGACTGGGGCCAACGTCCTGACTTTC. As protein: CASSPRSGTGANVLTF.

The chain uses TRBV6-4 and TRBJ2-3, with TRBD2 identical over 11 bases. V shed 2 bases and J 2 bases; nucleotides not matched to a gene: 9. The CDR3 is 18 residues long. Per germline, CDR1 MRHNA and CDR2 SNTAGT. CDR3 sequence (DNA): TGTGCCAGCAGTGACGACGGACTAGCGGGTCCTTACACAGATACGCAGTATTTT. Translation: CASSDDGLAGPYTDTQYF.

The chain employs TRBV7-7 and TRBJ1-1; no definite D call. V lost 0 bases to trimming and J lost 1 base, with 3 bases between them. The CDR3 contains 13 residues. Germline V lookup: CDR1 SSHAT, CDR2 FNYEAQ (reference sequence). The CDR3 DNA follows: TGTGCCAGCAGCTTAGCCAGGAACACTGAAGCTTTCTTT. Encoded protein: CASSLARNTEAFF.

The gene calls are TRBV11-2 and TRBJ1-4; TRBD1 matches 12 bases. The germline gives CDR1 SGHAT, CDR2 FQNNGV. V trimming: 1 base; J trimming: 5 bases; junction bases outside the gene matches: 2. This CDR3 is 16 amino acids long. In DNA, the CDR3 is TGTGCCAGCAGCTTAGTAGGGACAGGGGGCAATGAAAAACTGTTTTTT. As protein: CASSLVGTGGNEKLFF. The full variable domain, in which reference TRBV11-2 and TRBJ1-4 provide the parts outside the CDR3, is EAGVAQSPRYKIIEKRQSVAFWCNPISGHATLYWYQQILGQGPKLLIQFQNNGVVDDSQLPKDRFSAERLKGVDSTLKIQPAKLEDSAVYLCASSLVGTGGNEKLFFGSGTQLSVL.

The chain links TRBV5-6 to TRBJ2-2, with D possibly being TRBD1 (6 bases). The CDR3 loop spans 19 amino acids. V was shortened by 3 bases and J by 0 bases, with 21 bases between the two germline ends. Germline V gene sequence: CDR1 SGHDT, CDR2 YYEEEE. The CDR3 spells CASSSEKLRTAANTGELFF. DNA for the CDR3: TGTGCCAGCAGCTCGGAGAAACTAAGGACAGCCGCGAACACCGGGGAGCTGTTTTTT.

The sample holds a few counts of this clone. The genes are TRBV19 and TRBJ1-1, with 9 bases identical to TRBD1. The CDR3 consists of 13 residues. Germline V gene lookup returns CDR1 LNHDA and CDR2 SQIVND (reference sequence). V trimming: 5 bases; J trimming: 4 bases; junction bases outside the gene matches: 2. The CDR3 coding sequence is TGTGCCAGTAGTGCGACAGGGGGCACTGAAGCTTTCTTT. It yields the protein CASSATGGTEAFF.

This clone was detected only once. The CDR3 nucleotides read TGTGCCAGCACACTTCTACAGGGGTTCACTGAAGCTTTCTTT. Amino acid sequence: CASTLLQGFTEAFF. The gene calls are TRBV28 and TRBJ1-1, with 7 nucleotides matching TRBD1. Germline V lookup: CDR1 MDHEN, CDR2 SYDVKM. This CDR3 spans 14 amino acids. The ends lost 7 bases at V and 4 bases at J; junction bases unmatched: 9.

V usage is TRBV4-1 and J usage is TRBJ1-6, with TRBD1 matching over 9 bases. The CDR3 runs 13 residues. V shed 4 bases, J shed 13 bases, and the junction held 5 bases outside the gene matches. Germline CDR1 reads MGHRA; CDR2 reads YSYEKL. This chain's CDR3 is CASSLGTGFPLHF. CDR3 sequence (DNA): TGCGCCAGCAGCCTCGGGACAGGGTTCCCCCTCCACTTT.

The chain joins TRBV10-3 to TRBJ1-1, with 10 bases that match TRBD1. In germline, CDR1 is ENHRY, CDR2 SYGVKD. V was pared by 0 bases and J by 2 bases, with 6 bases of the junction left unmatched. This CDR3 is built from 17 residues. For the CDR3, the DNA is TGTGCCATCAGTGAGTCTAAGACAGGGGGCAGCAACACTGAAGCTTTCTTT. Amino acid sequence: CAISESKTGGSNTEAFF.

CDR3 nucleotide sequence: TGCGCCAGCAGCGGCCAGGGAAACACTGAAGCTTTCTTT. Translating it yields CASSGQGNTEAFF. The chain joins TRBV5-1 to TRBJ1-1, with a possible D match to TRBD1 (5 bases). The CDR3 spans 13 residues. Germline CDR1 SGHRS, CDR2 YFSETQ. Trimming cost V 4 bases and J 2 bases, with 9 bases left between them.

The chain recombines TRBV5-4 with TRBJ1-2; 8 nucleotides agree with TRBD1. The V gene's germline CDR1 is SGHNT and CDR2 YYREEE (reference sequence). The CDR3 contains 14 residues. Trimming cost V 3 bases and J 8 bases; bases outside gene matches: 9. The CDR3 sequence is CASSSQQGVGGYTF. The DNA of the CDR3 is TGTGCCAGCAGCTCACAACAGGGGGTCGGAGGCTACACCTTC. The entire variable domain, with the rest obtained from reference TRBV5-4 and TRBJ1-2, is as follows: ETGVTQSPTHLIKTRGQQVTLRCSSQSGHNTVSWYQQALGQGPQFIFQYYREEENGRGNFPPRFSGLQFPNYSSELNVNALELDDSALYLCASSSQQGVGGYTFGSGTRLTVV.

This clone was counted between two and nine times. CDR3 nucleotides: TGTGCCAGCAGCTTAGGTGCAGGGCACTCCTACGAGCAGTACTTC. Its translation is CASSLGAGHSYEQYF. J is TRBJ2-7 and V is TRBV7-9; D may be TRBD1 (5 bases). Germline loops: CDR1 SEHNR, CDR2 FQNEAQ (reference sequence). The CDR3 is made up of 15 amino acids. V dropped 1 base and J dropped 0 bases, with 10 bases sitting between them.

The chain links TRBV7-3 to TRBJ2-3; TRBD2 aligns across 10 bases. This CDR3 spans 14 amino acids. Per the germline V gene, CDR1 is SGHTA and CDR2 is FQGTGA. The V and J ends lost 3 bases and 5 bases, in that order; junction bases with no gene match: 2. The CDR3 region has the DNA TGTGCCAGCAGCTTGGGACTAGCGAGAGATACGCAGTATTTT. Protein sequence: CASSLGLARDTQYF. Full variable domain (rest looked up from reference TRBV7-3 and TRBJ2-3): GAGVSQTPSNKVTEKGKYVELRCDPISGHTALYWYRQSLGQGPEFLIYFQGTGAADDSGLPNDRFFAVRPEGSVSTLKIQRTERGDSAVYLCASSLGLARDTQYFGPGTRLTVL.